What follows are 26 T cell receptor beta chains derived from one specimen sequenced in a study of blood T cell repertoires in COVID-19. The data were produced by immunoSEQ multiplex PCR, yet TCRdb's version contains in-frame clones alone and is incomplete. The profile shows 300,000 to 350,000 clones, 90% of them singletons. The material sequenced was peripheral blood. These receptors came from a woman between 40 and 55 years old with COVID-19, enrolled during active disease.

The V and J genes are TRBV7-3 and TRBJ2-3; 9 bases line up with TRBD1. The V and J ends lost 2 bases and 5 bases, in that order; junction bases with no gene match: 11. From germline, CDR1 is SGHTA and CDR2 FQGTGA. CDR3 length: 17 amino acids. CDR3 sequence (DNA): TGTGCCAGCAGCTTATATAGACAGGGGGGCTTCCGAGATACGCAGTATTTT. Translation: CASSLYRQGGFRDTQYF.

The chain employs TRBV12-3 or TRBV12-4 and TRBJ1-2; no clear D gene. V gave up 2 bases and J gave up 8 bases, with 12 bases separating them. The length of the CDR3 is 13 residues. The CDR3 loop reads CASSLPGLLGYTF. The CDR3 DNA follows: TGTGCCAGCAGTTTACCTGGACTCTTGGGCTACACCTTC.

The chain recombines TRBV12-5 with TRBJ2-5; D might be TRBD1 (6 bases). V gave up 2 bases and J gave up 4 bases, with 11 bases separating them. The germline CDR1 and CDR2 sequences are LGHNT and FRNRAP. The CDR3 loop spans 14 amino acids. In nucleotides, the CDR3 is TGTGCTAGTGGTTTGATCACAGGGAGAGAGACCCAGTACTTC. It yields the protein CASGLITGRETQYF.

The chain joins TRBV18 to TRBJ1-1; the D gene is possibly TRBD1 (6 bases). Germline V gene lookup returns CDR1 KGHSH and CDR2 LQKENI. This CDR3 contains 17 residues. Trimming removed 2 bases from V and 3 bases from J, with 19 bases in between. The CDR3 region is CASSPLGGGAGDTEAFF. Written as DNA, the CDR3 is TGTGCCAGCTCACCATTGGGGGGGGGCGCAGGGGACACTGAAGCTTTCTTT. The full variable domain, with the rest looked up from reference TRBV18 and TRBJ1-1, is NAGVMQNPRHLVRRRGQEARLRCSPMKGHSHVYWYRQLPEEGLKFMVYLQKENIIDESGMPKERFSAEFPKEGPSILRIQQVVRGDSAAYFCASSPLGGGAGDTEAFFGQGTRLTVV.

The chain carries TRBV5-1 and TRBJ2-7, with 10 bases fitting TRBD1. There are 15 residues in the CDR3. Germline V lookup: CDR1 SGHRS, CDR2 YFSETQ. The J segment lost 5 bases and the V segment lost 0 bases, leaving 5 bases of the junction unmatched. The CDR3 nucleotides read TGCGCCAGCAGCTTGGGGGGACAGGGGTACAACGAGCAGTACTTC. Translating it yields CASSLGGQGYNEQYF. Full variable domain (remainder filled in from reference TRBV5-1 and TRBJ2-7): KAGVTQTPRYLIKTRGQQVTLSCSPISGHRSVSWYQQTPGQGLQFLFEYFSETQRNKGNFPGRFSGRQFSNSRSEMNVSTLELGDSALYLCASSLGGQGYNEQYFGPGTRLTVT.

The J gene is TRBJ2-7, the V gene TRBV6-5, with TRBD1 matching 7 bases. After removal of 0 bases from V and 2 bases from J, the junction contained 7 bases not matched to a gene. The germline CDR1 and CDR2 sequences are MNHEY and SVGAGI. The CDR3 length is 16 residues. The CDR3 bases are TGTGCCAGCAGTTACTCAGACGACAGGGCGGCCTACGAGCAGTACTTC. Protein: CASSYSDDRAAYEQYF.

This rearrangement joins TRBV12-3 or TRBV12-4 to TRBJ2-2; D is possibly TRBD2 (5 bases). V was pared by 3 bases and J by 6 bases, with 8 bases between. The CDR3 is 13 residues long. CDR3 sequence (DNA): TGTGCCAGCAGTTTCGGGGAACCCGGGGAGCTGTTTTTT. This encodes CASSFGEPGELFF.

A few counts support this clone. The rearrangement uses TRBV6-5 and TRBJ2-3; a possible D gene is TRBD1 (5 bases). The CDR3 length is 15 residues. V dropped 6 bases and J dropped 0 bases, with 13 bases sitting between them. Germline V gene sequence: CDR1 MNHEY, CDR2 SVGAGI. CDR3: CASRQLGRSTDTQYF. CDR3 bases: TGTGCCAGCAGGCAGTTGGGGCGAAGCACAGATACGCAGTATTTT.

CDR3 amino acids: CSVDRGTLGTEAFF. The CDR3 DNA reads as TGCAGCGTTGACAGGGGGACCCTCGGCACTGAAGCTTTCTTT. V usage is TRBV29-1 and J usage is TRBJ1-1; TRBD1 aligns across 7 bases. This CDR3 spans 14 amino acids. Germline V CDR1 and CDR2: SQVTM, ANQGSEA. Trimming took 3 bases from V and 4 from J; bases not matched to a gene: 8.

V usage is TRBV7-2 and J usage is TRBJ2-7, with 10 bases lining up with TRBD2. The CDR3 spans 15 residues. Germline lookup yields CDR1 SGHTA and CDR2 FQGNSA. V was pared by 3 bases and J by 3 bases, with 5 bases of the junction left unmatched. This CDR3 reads CASSFSAGGLYEQYF. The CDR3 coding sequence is TGTGCCAGCAGCTTCTCAGCGGGGGGGCTCTACGAGCAGTACTTC.

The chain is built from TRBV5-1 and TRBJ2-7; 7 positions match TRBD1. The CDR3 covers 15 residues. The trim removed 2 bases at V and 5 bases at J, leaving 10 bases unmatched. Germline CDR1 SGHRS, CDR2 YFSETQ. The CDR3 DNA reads TGCGCCAGCAGCTTTCATTACCGGGACAGTAACGAGCAGTACTTC. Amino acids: CASSFHYRDSNEQYF.

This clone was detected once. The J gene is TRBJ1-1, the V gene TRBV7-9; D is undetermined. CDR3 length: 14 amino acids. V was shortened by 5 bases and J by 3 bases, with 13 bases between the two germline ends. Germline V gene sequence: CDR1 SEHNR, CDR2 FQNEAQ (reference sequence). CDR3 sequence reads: CASSLQSGDTEAFF. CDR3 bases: TGTGCCAGCAGCCTCCAGTCCGGGGACACTGAAGCTTTCTTT.

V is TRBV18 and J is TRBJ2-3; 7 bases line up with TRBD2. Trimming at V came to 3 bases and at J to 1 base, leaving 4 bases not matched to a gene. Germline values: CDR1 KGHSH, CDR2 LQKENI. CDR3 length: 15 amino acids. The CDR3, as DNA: TGTGCCAGCTCACCCTTGGCGGGAGGCACAGATACGCAGTATTTT. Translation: CASSPLAGGTDTQYF.

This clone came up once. This CDR3 reads CASSLGDRSYEQYF. CDR3 sequence (DNA): TGTGCCAGCAGCTTAGGGGACAGGTCCTACGAGCAGTACTTC. This chain joins TRBV11-1 and TRBJ2-7; 8 bases are a match to TRBD1. The junction had 0 bases not matched to a gene; V was cut back by 1 base and J by 1 base. The CDR3 loop spans 14 amino acids. Germline CDR1 reads SGHAT; CDR2 reads FQDESV (reference sequence).

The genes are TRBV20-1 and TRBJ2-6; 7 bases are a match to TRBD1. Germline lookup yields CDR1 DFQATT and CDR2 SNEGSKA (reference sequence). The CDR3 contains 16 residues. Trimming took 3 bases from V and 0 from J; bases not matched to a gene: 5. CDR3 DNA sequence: TGCAGTGCTAGTGTGGGACAGATCTCTGGGGCCAACGTCCTGACTTTC. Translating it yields CSASVGQISGANVLTF.

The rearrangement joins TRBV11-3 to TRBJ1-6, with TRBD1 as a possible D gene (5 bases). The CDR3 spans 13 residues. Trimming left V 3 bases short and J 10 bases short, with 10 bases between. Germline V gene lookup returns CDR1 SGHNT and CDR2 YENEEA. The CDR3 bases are TGTGCCAGCAGCTTTCGGTGGGGCTCACCCCTCCACTTT. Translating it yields CASSFRWGSPLHF.

The CDR3 DNA sequence: TGTGCCAGCACCCCGGACAGGGTCAACGAGCAGTACTTC. This translates into CASTPDRVNEQYF. This rearrangement joins TRBV6-2 or TRBV6-3 to TRBJ2-7, with 8 bases identical to TRBD1. Trimming at V came to 7 bases and at J to 5 bases, leaving 7 bases not matched to a gene. Germline loops: CDR1 MNHEY, CDR2 SVGEGT. CDR3 length: 13 amino acids.

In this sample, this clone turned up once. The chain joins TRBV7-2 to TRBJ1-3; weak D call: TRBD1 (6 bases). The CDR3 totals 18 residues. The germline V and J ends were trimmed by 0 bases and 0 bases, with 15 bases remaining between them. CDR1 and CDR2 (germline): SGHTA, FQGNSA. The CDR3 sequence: CASSLAPQGPLSGNTIYF. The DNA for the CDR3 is TGTGCCAGCAGCTTAGCGCCACAGGGACCGCTCTCTGGAAACACCATATATTTT.

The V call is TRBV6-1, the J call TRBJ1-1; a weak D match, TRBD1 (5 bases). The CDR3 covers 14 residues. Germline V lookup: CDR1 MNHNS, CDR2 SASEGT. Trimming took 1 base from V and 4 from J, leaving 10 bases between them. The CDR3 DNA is TGTGCCAGCAGTGAAGTGTGGCAGGGCACTGAAGCTTTCTTT. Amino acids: CASSEVWQGTEAFF.

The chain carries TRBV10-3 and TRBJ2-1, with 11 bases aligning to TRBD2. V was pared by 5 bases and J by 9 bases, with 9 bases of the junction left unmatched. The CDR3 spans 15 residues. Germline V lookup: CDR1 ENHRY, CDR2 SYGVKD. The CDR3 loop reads CAISQLAGEVGEQFF. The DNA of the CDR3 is TGTGCCATCAGTCAACTAGCGGGAGAAGTGGGTGAGCAGTTCTTC.

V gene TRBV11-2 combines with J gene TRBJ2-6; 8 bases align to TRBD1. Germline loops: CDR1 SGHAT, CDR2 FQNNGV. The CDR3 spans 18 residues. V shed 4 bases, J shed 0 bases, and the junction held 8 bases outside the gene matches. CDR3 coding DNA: TGTGCCAGCAGCTCCTGGGGGACAGGAGCCTCTGGGGCCAACGTCCTGACTTTC. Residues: CASSSWGTGASGANVLTF.

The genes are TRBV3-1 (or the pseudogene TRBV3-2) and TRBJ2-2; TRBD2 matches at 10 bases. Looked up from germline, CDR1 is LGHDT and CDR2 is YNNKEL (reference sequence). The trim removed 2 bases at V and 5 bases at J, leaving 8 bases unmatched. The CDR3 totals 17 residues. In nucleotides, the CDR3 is TGTGCCAGCAGCCAACCAGCGGGGGGGCTGGATACCGGGGAGCTGTTTTTT. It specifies CASSQPAGGLDTGELFF.

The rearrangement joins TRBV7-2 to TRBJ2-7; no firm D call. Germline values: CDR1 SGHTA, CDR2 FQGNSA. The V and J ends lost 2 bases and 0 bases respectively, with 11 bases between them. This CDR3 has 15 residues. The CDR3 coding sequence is TGTGCCAGCAGCTTAACCGGAGTCGTCTCCTACGAGCAGTACTTC. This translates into CASSLTGVVSYEQYF.

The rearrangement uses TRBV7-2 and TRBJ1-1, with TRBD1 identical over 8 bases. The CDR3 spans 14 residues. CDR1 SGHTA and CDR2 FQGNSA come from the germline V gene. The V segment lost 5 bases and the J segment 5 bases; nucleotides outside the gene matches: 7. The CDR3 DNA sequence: TGTGCCAGCAGCCCTGCGGACAGGGTGACTGAAGCTTTCTTT. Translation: CASSPADRVTEAFF.

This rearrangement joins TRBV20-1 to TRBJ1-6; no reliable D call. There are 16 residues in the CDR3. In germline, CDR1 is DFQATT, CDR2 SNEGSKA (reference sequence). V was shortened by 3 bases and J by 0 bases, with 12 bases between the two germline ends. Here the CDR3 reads CSASPLQNSYNSPLHF. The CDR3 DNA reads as TGCAGTGCTAGTCCTTTACAAAACTCCTATAATTCACCCCTCCACTTT.

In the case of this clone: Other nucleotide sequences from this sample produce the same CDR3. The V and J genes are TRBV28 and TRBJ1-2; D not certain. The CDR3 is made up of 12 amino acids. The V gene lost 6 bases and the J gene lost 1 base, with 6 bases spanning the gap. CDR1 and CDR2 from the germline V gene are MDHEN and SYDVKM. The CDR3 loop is CASSVFNYGYTF. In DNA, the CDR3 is TGTGCCAGCAGCGTATTTAACTATGGCTACACCTTC.